This is a list of T cell receptor beta chains from one sample in a study of long-term antiretroviral therapy in people with HIV. The table came from immunoSEQ multiplex PCR; TCRdb's copy has only in-frame clones and leaves some out. This table holds 20,000 or so clones, over 60% found once. Sequences were derived from unsorted PBMCs, sampled 2.9 years after starting antiretroviral therapy. The source of these receptors is a woman in her thirties with HIV. Each CDR3 is given with its conserved first and last residue. D genes are given only for firm matches. Expanded clones get a size class; other rows say once, few or many, or leave the size out.

j_call | clone_size | d_call | cdr3_length | v_call | cdr3_nt | cdr3_aa
TRBJ1-2 | NA | TRBD1 | 14 | TRBV5-4 | TGTGCCAGCAGCTTGGCCGGGACAGGATATGGCTACACCTTC | CASSLAGTGYGYTF
TRBJ2-1 | NA | TRBD2 | 16 | TRBV11-2 | TGTGCCAGCAGCCTCCTAGCGGGGGGATACAACAATGAGCAGTTCTTC | CASSLLAGGYNNEQFF
TRBJ1-2 | NA | NA | 16 | TRBV6-5 | TGTGCCAGCAGTTACCGAGGGGGGGAAGCCAACTATGGCTACACCTTC | CASSYRGGEANYGYTF
TRBJ2-3 | NA | NA | 15 | TRBV29-1 | TGCAGCGTTGATGAGGGGGTGTACAGCACAGATACGCAGTATTTT | CSVDEGVYSTDTQYF
TRBJ1-1 | NA | NA | 15 | TRBV9 | TGTGCCAGCAGCCTCTCCTTGGGGGGGTACACTGAAGCTTTCTTT | CASSLSLGGYTEAFF
TRBJ2-5 | once | NA | 14 | TRBV18 | TGTGCCAGCTCACCCGACAGGAACCAAGAGACCCAGTACTTC | CASSPDRNQETQYF
TRBJ2-3 | NA | NA | 14 | TRBV29-1 | TGCAGCGTTAGGGGAGGCCTAAGCACAGATACGCAGTATTTT | CSVRGGLSTDTQYF
TRBJ1-3 | NA | NA | 17 | TRBV14 | TGTGCCAGCAGCCAAGTAGGGGACGGGACCCTAGGAAACACCATATATTTT | CASSQVGDGTLGNTIYF
TRBJ2-2 | NA | NA | 14 | TRBV11-3 | TGTGCCAGCAGCTTCGGTGGGGTCAGAGGGGAGCTGTTTTTT | CASSFGGVRGELFF
TRBJ2-7 | NA | NA | 14 | TRBV10-2 | TGCGCCAGCAGTGAGTGGGACCGTCCCTACGAGCAGTACTTC | CASSEWDRPYEQYF
TRBJ1-4 | NA | NA | 15 | TRBV6-5 | TGTGCCAGCAGTTATTCGAGCAGACCTAATGAAAAACTGTTTTTT | CASSYSSRPNEKLFF
TRBJ1-1 | NA | NA | 15 | TRBV6-7 | TGTGCCAGCATACGCCCCGCTCATTACCCTGCCGGAGCTTTCTTT | CASIRPAHYPAGAFF
TRBJ1-2 | NA | NA | 14 | TRBV19 | TGTGCCAGTAGTACTGCCGGGCCGATCTATGGCTACACCTTC | CASSTAGPIYGYTF
TRBJ2-5 | NA | NA | 14 | TRBV19 | TGTGCCAGTAGTATAATCGGGGGCTGGGAGACCCAGTACTTC | CASSIIGGWETQYF
TRBJ1-2 | NA | NA | 15 | TRBV30 | TGTGCCCGCATCTCCCGGGACTGGTCTAACTATGGCTACACCTTC | CARISRDWSNYGYTF
TRBJ1-2 | few | NA | 12 | TRBV6-1 | TGTGCCAGCAGTGAAAGCGGGAGAGGCTACACCTTC | CASSESGRGYTF
TRBJ2-7 | NA | NA | 13 | TRBV10-3 | TGTGCCATCAGAAAAGACAGTTTCAACGAGCAGTACTTC | CAIRKDSFNEQYF
TRBJ1-2 | NA | NA | 14 | TRBV6-1 | TGTGCCAGCAGTGAAGGGGGTAACCTCTTTGGCTACACCTTC | CASSEGGNLFGYTF